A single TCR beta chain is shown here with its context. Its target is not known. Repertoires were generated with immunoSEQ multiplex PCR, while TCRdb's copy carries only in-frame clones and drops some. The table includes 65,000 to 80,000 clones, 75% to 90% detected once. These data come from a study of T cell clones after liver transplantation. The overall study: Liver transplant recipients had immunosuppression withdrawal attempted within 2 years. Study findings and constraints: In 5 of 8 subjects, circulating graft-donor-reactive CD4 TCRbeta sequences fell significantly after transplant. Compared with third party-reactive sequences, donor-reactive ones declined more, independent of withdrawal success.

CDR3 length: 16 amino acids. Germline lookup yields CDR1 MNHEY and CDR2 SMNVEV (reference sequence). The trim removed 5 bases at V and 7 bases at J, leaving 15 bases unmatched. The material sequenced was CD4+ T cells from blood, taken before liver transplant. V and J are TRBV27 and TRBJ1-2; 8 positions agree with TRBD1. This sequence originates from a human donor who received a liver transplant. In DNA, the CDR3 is TGTGCCAGCAGTCCCACCGGACAGGGCCATAAGGGTGGCTACACCTTC. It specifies CASSPTGQGHKGGYTF.